The rows below give T cell receptor beta chains drawn from one sample of a study of blood T cell repertoires in COVID-19. Profiling relied on immunoSEQ multiplex PCR, and the TCRdb table lists in-frame clones only, not all of them. The sample shows about 97,000 clones, approximately 90% of them seen only once. The source material was peripheral blood. The receptors derive from a man between 45 and 60 years old with active COVID-19. CDR3s include the opening cysteine and the closing phenylalanine or tryptophan. The D gene is left open where the match is weak. Clone size is shown for a subset of rows, as once, few, many or a class of expanded clone.

j_gene | len | v_gene | d_gene | abundance | CDR3nt | CDR3aa
TRBJ2-7 | 15 | TRBV11-2 | - | few | TGTGCCAGCAGCTTGGGGGGTCCCCTTGTCTACGAGCAGTACTTC | CASSLGGPLVYEQYF
TRBJ2-3 | 17 | TRBV4-1 | - | - | TGCGCCAGCAGCCCTTATTATGGGGGGGGCAAATGGGATACGCAGTATTTT | CASSPYYGGGKWDTQYF
TRBJ1-5 | 15 | TRBV4-2 | - | - | TGTGCCAGCAGCCAAGAGCGGTCGAGCAATCAGCCCCAGCATTTT | CASSQERSSNQPQHF
TRBJ1-1 | 15 | TRBV7-2 | TRBD1 | - | TGTGCCAGCAGCTCAGGGGGAAGTGGGGACACTGAAGCTTTCTTT | CASSSGGSGDTEAFF
TRBJ2-5 | 15 | TRBV9 | TRBD2 | - | TGTGCCAGCAGCGCCCCTAGCGGGGGGGCAGAGACCCAGTACTTC | CASSAPSGGAETQYF
TRBJ1-3 | 16 | TRBV9 | - | - | TGTGCCAGCAGCCCGGGGGGCGACTACTCTGGAAACACCATATATTTT | CASSPGGDYSGNTIYF
TRBJ1-1 | 13 | TRBV7-9 | - | - | TGTGCCAGCAGCGCCCAGGGGCACACTGAAGCTTTCTTT | CASSAQGHTEAFF
TRBJ1-1 | 16 | TRBV5-4 | TRBD1 | - | TGTGCCAGCAGCTCCAAACAGGGGGCTGGGAACACTGAAGCTTTCTTT | CASSSKQGAGNTEAFF
TRBJ2-3 | 15 | TRBV30 | TRBD1 | - | TGTGCCGTTAGGGGAAGTCAGGGGGCGACAGATACGCAGTATTTT | CAVRGSQGATDTQYF
TRBJ1-3 | 16 | TRBV18 | - | - | TGTGCCAGCTCACCATTTGGGCCGTACTCTGGAAACACCATATATTTT | CASSPFGPYSGNTIYF
TRBJ2-3 | 15 | TRBV5-6 | - | - | TGTGCCAGCAGCTTATTGCGGGTGGGGTCAGATACGCAGTATTTT | CASSLLRVGSDTQYF
TRBJ1-3 | 16 | TRBV7-6 | TRBD1 | - | TGTGCCAGCAGCCAGGGACAGGGGGCGATTGGAAACACCATATATTTT | CASSQGQGAIGNTIYF
TRBJ1-2 | 15 | TRBV5-1 | - | - | TGCGCCAGCAGCCTGGGCGGCAGGGAGGCCTATGGCTACACCTTC | CASSLGGREAYGYTF
TRBJ2-3 | 15 | TRBV2 | - | few | TGTGCCAGCACGGCTTCCGGGGGACGCACAGATACGCAGTATTTT | CASTASGGRTDTQYF
TRBJ1-3 | 13 | TRBV18 | - | - | TGTGCCAGCTTACAGGGAACTGGAAACACCATATATTTT | CASLQGTGNTIYF
TRBJ1-2 | 13 | TRBV6-5 | - | - | TGTGCCAGCAGTTTGCAGGGGATGTATGGCTACACCTTC | CASSLQGMYGYTF
TRBJ2-3 | 15 | TRBV4-1 | TRBD2 | - | TGCGCCAGCAGCCAAGCTAGCGGGGGGAGGGATACGCAGTATTTT | CASSQASGGRDTQYF
TRBJ2-7 | 17 | TRBV2 | - | - | TGTGCCAGCAGTCCCGACCCGACAGGCGGGGGAATCTACGAGCAGTACTTC | CASSPDPTGGGIYEQYF
TRBJ2-6 | 13 | TRBV7-2 | - | few | TGTGCCAGCAGCCCAGGACAGGCCAACGTCCTGACTTTC | CASSPGQANVLTF
TRBJ2-2 | 18 | TRBV19 | TRBD1 | - | TGTGCCAGTAAACTGGGCAGGGGGCGTTTCGCGAACACCGGGGAGCTGTTTTTT | CASKLGRGRFANTGELFF
TRBJ1-1 | 15 | TRBV19 | TRBD1 | - | TGTGCCAGTAGTCCGCGACAGGGAGTGAACACTGAAGCTTTCTTT | CASSPRQGVNTEAFF
TRBJ2-2 | 14 | TRBV2 | - | - | TGTGCCAGCAGTGGGGGACTTGGCGCCGGGGAGCTGTTTTTT | CASSGGLGAGELFF
TRBJ1-1 | 13 | TRBV7-8 | - | - | TGTGCCAGCAGCCGACGGGGGAACACTGAAGCTTTCTTT | CASSRRGNTEAFF
TRBJ2-4 | 12 | TRBV29-1 | TRBD1 | - | TGCAGCGCGGGACAGGGAAAAAACATTCAGTACTTC | CSAGQGKNIQYF
TRBJ1-3 | 15 | TRBV6-4 | - | - | TGTGCCAGCAGTGAATCAGGGAACCCCGGTCGGACCATATATTTT | CASSESGNPGRTIYF
TRBJ2-7 | 12 | TRBV12-3/TRBV12-4 | - | - | TGTGCCAGCAGCACAGGGCCTCAAGAGCAGTACTTC | CASSTGPQEQYF
TRBJ2-1 | 13 | TRBV7-2 | - | - | TGTGCCAGCAGCTTGGACAGCCACAATGAGCAGTTCTTC | CASSLDSHNEQFF
TRBJ1-1 | 14 | TRBV11-2 | - | - | TGTGCCAGCAGCTTAGGGGCTCTTGGGACTGAAGCTTTCTTT | CASSLGALGTEAFF
TRBJ2-3 | 13 | TRBV9 | - | - | TGTGCCAGCAGCGTAGGGCCCCCGGATACGCAGTATTTT | CASSVGPPDTQYF
TRBJ1-2 | 16 | TRBV7-3 | - | - | TGTGCCAGCAGCCCTTCTCGCGGCAGCTCTAACTATGGCTACACCTTC | CASSPSRGSSNYGYTF
TRBJ2-5 | 17 | TRBV21-1 | - | - | TGTGCCAGCAGCAAATGGGCGAGCGGGATGTACCAAGAGACCCAGTACTTC | CASSKWASGMYQETQYF
TRBJ2-7 | 12 | TRBV10-3 | - | few | TGTGCCATCAGTGAGTCGAAGCACGAGCAGTACTTC | CAISESKHEQYF
TRBJ1-2 | 18 | TRBV5-6 | TRBD1 | - | TGTGCCAGCATCGCTGGGGGACAGGTGGGGTTCGTTACCTATGGCTACACCTTC | CASIAGGQVGFVTYGYTF
TRBJ1-1 | 15 | TRBV6-5 | - | - | TGTGCCAGCAGATCCAGCCGGGTTTGGAGCACTGAAGCTTTCTTT | CASRSSRVWSTEAFF
TRBJ1-1 | 15 | TRBV5-1 | TRBD1 | once | TGCGCCAGCAGCCCTTCACAGGGGCCGGGCACTGAAGCTTTCTTT | CASSPSQGPGTEAFF
TRBJ2-1 | 13 | TRBV23-1 | - | - | TGCGCCAGCAGCCCCAACGTAGGGGGGGTCCCGTTCTTC | CASSPNVGGVPFF